These 20 T cell receptor beta chains came from one sample sequenced in a study of blood T cell repertoires in COVID-19. The assay was immunoSEQ multiplex PCR, and TCRdb's table has in-frame clones only and misses some. The table lists about 26,000 clones, about 87% of them singletons. Material for sequencing was peripheral blood. These receptors were taken from a human donor in a cohort sampled during active COVID-19.

V usage is TRBV5-4 and J usage is TRBJ2-1; tentative D call: TRBD1 (6 bases). Trimming removed 4 bases at V and 9 bases at J, with 20 bases between. The CDR3 loop spans 15 amino acids. Germline V gives CDR1 SGHNT, CDR2 YYREEE (reference sequence). CDR3: CASSPPPPRGGEQFF. The CDR3 DNA follows: TGTGCCAGCAGCCCCCCCCCGCCCAGGGGTGGTGAGCAGTTCTTC.

The genes are TRBV2 and TRBJ2-7; D remains unclear. V shed 8 bases and J shed 6 bases, with 20 bases lying between them. The CDR3 consists of 14 residues. The V gene's germline CDR1 is SNHLY and CDR2 FYNNEI. The DNA of the CDR3 is TGTGCCAGCGGGTCGGTAGGAGATGGGTTCGAGCAGTACTTC. Protein sequence: CASGSVGDGFEQYF. The full variable domain, rest sourced from reference TRBV2 and TRBJ2-7, is EPEVTQTPSHQVTQMGQEVILRCVPISNHLYFYWYRQILGQKVEFLVSFYNNEISEKSEIFDDQFSVERPDGSNFTLKIRSTKLEDSAMYFCASGSVGDGFEQYFGPGTRLTVT.

The chain joins TRBV3-1 (or the pseudogene TRBV3-2) to TRBJ1-2; 7 positions agree with TRBD1. Germline CDR1 reads LGHDT; CDR2 reads YNNKEL (reference sequence). With 4 bases clipped from V and 4 bases from J, the junction kept 3 bases outside the gene matches. CDR3 length equals 13 residues. This CDR3 reads CASSPRQGYGYTF. In DNA form, the CDR3 reads TGTGCCAGCAGCCCTCGACAGGGCTATGGCTACACCTTC.

CDR3 sequence reads: CASNTPSDRRRGEQYF. In nucleotides, the CDR3 is TGTGCCAGCAACACTCCTTCGGACAGGCGGCGAGGCGAGCAGTACTTC. V and J are TRBV2 and TRBJ2-7, with TRBD1 matching over 7 bases. Germline CDR1 reads SNHLY; CDR2 reads FYNNEI. This CDR3 region has 16 residues. J was trimmed by 6 bases and V by 7 bases; bases with no gene match: 18.

This clone was counted a single time. The chain uses TRBV4-1 and TRBJ2-2, with TRBD1 matching over 7 bases. Per the germline V gene, CDR1 is MGHRA and CDR2 is YSYEKL. This CDR3 contains 15 residues. V lost 4 bases to trimming and J lost 3 bases; unmatched junction nucleotides: 5. CDR3 amino acids: CASSLGQGDTGELFF. CDR3 bases: TGCGCCAGCAGCCTCGGGCAGGGGGACACCGGGGAGCTGTTTTTT.

The chain recombines TRBV11-2 with TRBJ2-3; maybe TRBD2 (7 bases). From germline, CDR1 is SGHAT and CDR2 FQNNGV. CDR3 size: 13 residues. V was clipped by 6 bases and J by 5 bases, with 12 bases between them. The CDR3 is CASRGGPGDTQYF. CDR3 sequence (DNA): TGTGCCAGCAGGGGGGGGCCAGGAGATACGCAGTATTTT.

The chain is built from TRBV6-1 and TRBJ2-5; maybe TRBD1 (5 bases). The CDR3 runs 16 residues. V lost 2 bases, J lost 3 bases, and 16 bases lay in between. Looked up from germline, CDR1 is MNHNS and CDR2 is SASEGT. CDR3 bases: TGTGCCAGCAGTGAACGCACAGGTAGTTACAAAGAGACCCAGTACTTC. Protein sequence: CASSERTGSYKETQYF.

This clone is a singleton in its sample. The chain recombines TRBV6-5 with TRBJ1-3; maybe TRBD1 (5 bases). Deletions cut 6 bases from V and 4 bases from J, with 13 bases between. CDR1 is MNHEY and CDR2 is SVGAGI in the germline V gene. The CDR3 has 14 amino acids. This CDR3 reads CASRPGISGNTIYF. As DNA, the CDR3 is TGTGCCAGCAGACCAGGGATTTCGGGAAACACCATATATTTT.

The V and J genes are TRBV6-4 and TRBJ2-1; 7 bases align to TRBD2. Per the germline V gene, CDR1 is MRHNA and CDR2 is SNTAGT. The CDR3 sequence is 14 residues long. V lost 10 bases, J lost 4 bases, and 10 bases stayed unmatched. Written as DNA, the CDR3 is TGTGCCACCAAACGGGCTAGCGGTTACAATGAGCAGTTCTTC. Protein sequence: CATKRASGYNEQFF.

The gene calls are TRBV7-6 and TRBJ2-5; 7 bases map to TRBD1. Germline assignment: CDR1 SGHVS and CDR2 FNYEAQ. V trimming: 7 bases; J trimming: 0 bases; junction bases outside the gene matches: 2. The CDR3 runs 13 residues. The CDR3 DNA follows: TGTGCCAGCACCAGGGGGTACCAAGAGACCCAGTACTTC. This encodes CASTRGYQETQYF. Full variable domain (outside the CDR3, taken from reference TRBV7-6 and TRBJ2-5): GAGVSQSPRYKVTKRGQDVALRCDPISGHVSLYWYRQALGQGPEFLTYFNYEAQQDKSGLPNDRFSAERPEGSISTLTIQRTEQRDSAMYRCASTRGYQETQYFGPGTRLLVL.

The chain is built from TRBV7-9 and TRBJ2-3; 8 positions match TRBD2. From germline, CDR1 is SEHNR and CDR2 FQNEAQ (reference sequence). After removal of 1 base from V and 5 bases from J, the junction contained 8 bases not matched to a gene. The CDR3 loop spans 16 amino acids. The CDR3 is CASSLDGIAGIDTQYF. As DNA, the CDR3 is TGTGCCAGCAGCTTAGACGGTATAGCGGGGATAGATACGCAGTATTTT.

The V gene is TRBV5-1, the J gene TRBJ1-2; possible D gene TRBD1, 6 bases. CDR1 is SGHRS and CDR2 is YFSETQ in the germline V gene. The ends were cut back, 4 bases at V and 1 base at J, with 17 bases in the middle. The CDR3 is 16 amino acids. CDR3 bases: TGCGCCAGCAGCGCCTCTACTCAGGGGCTTAACTATGGCTACACCTTC. It encodes CASSASTQGLNYGYTF. Complete variable domain (other parts from reference TRBV5-1 and TRBJ1-2): KAGVTQTPRYLIKTRGQQVTLSCSPISGHRSVSWYQQTPGQGLQFLFEYFSETQRNKGNFPGRFSGRQFSNSRSEMNVSTLELGDSALYLCASSASTQGLNYGYTFGSGTRLTVV.

J is TRBJ2-1 and V is TRBV3-1 (or the pseudogene TRBV3-2); 8 bases are a match to TRBD1. V lost 0 bases to trimming and J lost 6 bases; unmatched junction nucleotides: 10. Germline V CDR1 and CDR2: LGHDT, YNNKEL (reference sequence). The CDR3 spans 17 residues. CDR3 loop: CASSQEWAGGRGNEQFF. The DNA of the CDR3 is TGTGCCAGCAGCCAAGAATGGGCAGGGGGCAGGGGCAATGAGCAGTTCTTC.

This chain uses TRBV30 with TRBJ2-3, with D perhaps TRBD1 (6 bases). CDR3 length: 12 amino acids. Trimming left V 5 bases short and J 4 bases short, with 10 bases between. The germline CDR1 and CDR2 sequences are GTSNPN and SVGIG (reference sequence). The CDR3 DNA follows: TGTGCCTGGGAACAGGGCCCAGATACGCAGTATTTT. Amino acid sequence: CAWEQGPDTQYF. Full variable domain (missing parts from reference TRBV30 and TRBJ2-3): SQTIHQWPATLVQPVGSPLSLECTVEGTSNPNLYWYRQAAGRGLQLLFYSVGIGQISSEVPQNLSASRPQDRQFILSSKKLLLSDSGFYLCAWEQGPDTQYFGPGTRLTVL.

The chain combines TRBV5-6 with TRBJ2-7; TRBD2 matches 7 bases. From germline, CDR1 is SGHDT and CDR2 YYEEEE. The CDR3 is made up of 16 amino acids. V was clipped by 0 bases and J by 3 bases; unmatched bases: 9. For the CDR3, the DNA is TGTGCCAGCAGCTTGGGTGGCGGCGGGAGAGGCTACGAGCAGTACTTC. It encodes CASSLGGGGRGYEQYF.

This clone has just a few counts. V and J are TRBV2 and TRBJ2-3; 9 bases fit TRBD1. The V gene's germline CDR1 is SNHLY and CDR2 FYNNEI. The CDR3 is made up of 15 amino acids. The trim removed 0 bases at V and 14 bases at J, leaving 12 bases unmatched. In DNA, the CDR3 is TGTGCCAGCAGTGAAGCGCTTATGGTACAGGGGGCTCCGTATTTT. Amino acid sequence: CASSEALMVQGAPYF.

This chain joins TRBV5-1 and TRBJ2-3; D is ambiguous. This CDR3 is 14 amino acids long. Germline V gene lookup returns CDR1 SGHRS and CDR2 YFSETQ. The V gene lost 1 base and the J gene lost 1 base, with 7 bases spanning the gap. The DNA of the CDR3 is TGCGCCAGCAGCTTGTTTCAGGGCACAGATACGCAGTATTTT. Amino acids: CASSLFQGTDTQYF.

This chain links TRBV30 with TRBJ2-5; 7 bases line up with TRBD1. The junction had 3 bases not matched to a gene; V was cut back by 2 bases and J by 3 bases. Germline V lookup: CDR1 GTSNPN, CDR2 SVGIG (reference sequence). CDR3 length equals 13 residues. The CDR3 region is CAWSLGTEETQYF. In DNA, the CDR3 is TGTGCCTGGAGTTTAGGGACAGAAGAGACCCAGTACTTC.

This clone has only a few counts. The rearrangement links TRBV7-9 to TRBJ2-7; 8 bases map to TRBD1. Germline assignment: CDR1 SEHNR and CDR2 FQNEAQ (reference sequence). There are 14 residues in the CDR3. After removal of 5 bases from V and 3 bases from J, the junction contained 6 bases not matched to a gene. CDR3 sequence: CASSRAGGSYEQYF. CDR3 nucleotide sequence: TGTGCCAGCAGCCGGGCAGGGGGCAGCTACGAGCAGTACTTC.

The V call is TRBV18, the J call TRBJ2-1; 7 nucleotides agree with TRBD2. Germline values: CDR1 KGHSH, CDR2 LQKENI. The CDR3 has 16 amino acids. V shed 3 bases and J 3 bases; nucleotides not matched to a gene: 8. The CDR3 DNA reads as TGTGCCAGCTCACCCCCTGGGGGGGAGAGCTACAATGAGCAGTTCTTC. The encoded protein is CASSPPGGESYNEQFF.